Below, 10 T cell receptor beta chains from the same sample are listed, as sequenced in a study of control samples from healthy donors and cancer patients. Profiling relied on immunoSEQ multiplex PCR, and the TCRdb table lists in-frame clones only, not all of them. The sample holds about 170,000 clones; more than 85% are singletons and the top ten take about 2%. What was sequenced was blood. The receptor set was obtained from a woman aged 40 to 50 in good health.

This clone was observed a few times. Written as DNA, the CDR3 is TGTGCCAGCAGTGAACTAGCGGGGGGGCCAGAGACCCAGTACTTC. Its protein product is CASSELAGGPETQYF. The rearrangement links TRBV6-1 to TRBJ2-5; TRBD2 agrees at 12 bases. V lost 2 bases to trimming and J lost 4 bases; unmatched junction nucleotides: 2. The CDR3 totals 15 residues. Germline V lookup: CDR1 MNHNS, CDR2 SASEGT.

The chain combines TRBV4-1 with TRBJ1-1; D is uncertain. Trimming took off 1 base at V and 0 bases at J, with 9 bases between the two ends. CDR1 is MGHRA and CDR2 is YSYEKL in the germline V gene. There are 15 residues in the CDR3. CDR3 coding DNA: TGCGCCAGCAGCCAAGCATCCTCTTTGAACACTGAAGCTTTCTTT. As protein: CASSQASSLNTEAFF.

The chain is built from TRBV2 and TRBJ2-3; D unclear. The germline V gene encodes CDR1 SNHLY and CDR2 FYNNEI. V lost 8 bases, J lost 4 bases, and 16 bases lay in between. This CDR3 region has 14 residues. The CDR3 is CASRVRSAADTQYF. CDR3 DNA: TGTGCCAGCCGAGTAAGGTCTGCGGCAGATACGCAGTATTTT.

The chain links TRBV5-6 to TRBJ1-1; D is uncertain. Germline CDR1 reads SGHDT; CDR2 reads YYEEEE. Trimming left V 0 bases short and J 6 bases short, with 12 bases between. This CDR3 is 14 amino acids long. The CDR3 is CASSLVGDLAEAFF. Written as DNA, the CDR3 is TGTGCCAGCAGCTTGGTTGGGGATTTGGCTGAAGCTTTCTTT.

The genes are TRBV5-1 and TRBJ1-4; maybe TRBD1 (5 bases). The V gene lost 0 bases and the J gene lost 7 bases, with 10 bases spanning the gap. The CDR3 has 14 amino acids. CDR1 SGHRS and CDR2 YFSETQ come from the germline V gene. CDR3 protein: CASSLDRGGEKLFF. CDR3 nucleotide sequence: TGCGCCAGCAGCTTGGATCGGGGGGGTGAAAAACTGTTTTTT.

Here the CDR3 reads CASSIEGAQGNTIYF. CDR3 coding DNA: TGTGCCAGCAGTATCGAAGGGGCGCAGGGAAACACCATATATTTT. The chain couples TRBV2 to TRBJ1-3; D is perhaps TRBD1 (5 bases). This CDR3 contains 15 residues. Germline lookup yields CDR1 SNHLY and CDR2 FYNNEI. V dropped 5 bases and J dropped 4 bases, with 15 bases sitting between them.

The chain couples TRBV7-6 to TRBJ2-1, with 11 bases identical to TRBD2. The length of the CDR3 is 17 residues. Germline assignment: CDR1 SGHVS and CDR2 FNYEAQ. V shed 5 bases and J 2 bases; nucleotides not matched to a gene: 8. The CDR3, as DNA: TGTGCCAGCAGCATCGATACTAGCGGGGGACCCTACAATGAGCAGTTCTTC. Its protein is CASSIDTSGGPYNEQFF.

J is TRBJ2-5 and V is TRBV4-1; no firm D call. This CDR3 is built from 15 residues. V lost 2 bases and J 0 bases, leaving 10 bases between the germline ends. Germline CDR1 reads MGHRA; CDR2 reads YSYEKL. CDR3 nucleotide sequence: TGCGCCAGCAGCCAATCCATGGTGTACCAAGAGACCCAGTACTTC. Its translation is CASSQSMVYQETQYF.

The chain combines TRBV6-4 with TRBJ2-3; D perhaps matches TRBD1 (7 bases). V lost 0 bases, J lost 14 bases, and 15 bases lay in between. The CDR3 consists of 13 residues. CDR1 and CDR2 from the germline V gene are MRHNA and SNTAGT. In DNA form, the CDR3 reads TGTGCCAGCAGTGACTCGAAGGCAGGGGGGTTGTATTTT. As protein: CASSDSKAGGLYF.

The chain carries TRBV29-1 and TRBJ2-1; 7 positions agree with TRBD2. The CDR3 length is 13 residues. V gave up 3 bases and J gave up 15 bases; unmatched junction bases: 14. Per germline, CDR1 SQVTM and CDR2 ANQGSEA. The CDR3 nucleotides read TGCAGCGTTGAGGGCTGGAGCGGGGACCGGGCGTTCTTC. This codes for CSVEGWSGDRAFF.